The TCR beta chain described here comes from a study of blood T cells in healthy people across ages. Study results and caveats: Age brought a roughly linear fall in TCR beta diversity measured per million T cells. Correlation between TCR beta diversity and naive T cell percentage was strong.

As concerns this clonotype: Antigen unknown.

A J-beta primer mix and a sample-barcoded 5' primer were used in a second PCR of roughly 6 to 11 cycles. One entry per CDR3 protein, called by TCRdb with MiXCR from the 5' RACE reads. The data contain some 940,000 distinct CDR3 sequences, almost 30% of them singletons. The germline V and J ends were trimmed by 4 bases and 0 bases, with 14 bases remaining between them. Looked up from germline, CDR1 is SGDLS and CDR2 is YYNGEE. The CDR3 loop spans 16 amino acids. Extracted total RNA amounted to at least 5.5 micrograms for each sample. This sample was also put to use in a study of T cells of mothers and their children. That report notes: Reads obtained per mother exceeded 8.5 million TCR beta CDR3 reads, with roughly 3 million obtained per child.

The material sequenced was blood. The sequence was collected from a woman between 35 and 50 years old in good health. The chain combines TRBV9 with TRBJ2-1; a possible D gene is TRBD2 (6 bases). The CDR3 sequence: CASSPTGLLSYNEQFF. CDR3 sequence (DNA): TGTGCCAGCAGCCCGACGGGACTCCTCTCCTACAATGAGCAGTTCTTC.